Included here is one T cell receptor beta chain sequence, with context. The data derive from a study of long-term antiretroviral therapy in people with HIV. The immunoSEQ assay was v3.0, run at survey level. Method: immunoSEQ multiplex PCR; TCRdb's copy keeps in-frame clones and lacks some. The data contain more than 20,000 clones, 82% of them singletons. Germline CDR1 SGHNT, CDR2 YYREEE (reference sequence). The CDR3 sequence is 15 residues long. Trimming stripped 0 bases from V and 8 bases from J, with 14 bases between. The clonotype was recovered from a man in his forties with HIV. Sequenced here: unsorted PBMCs, sampled less than 2.5 years after starting antiretroviral therapy. The chain carries TRBV5-4 and TRBJ1-4, with a weak D call TRBD1 (6 bases). This CDR3 reads CASSLAGAVGEKLFF. CDR3 in DNA: TGTGCCAGCAGCTTGGCGGGGGCTGTTGGAGAAAAACTGTTTTTT.